Presented here are 30 T cell receptor beta chains from one specimen sequenced in a study of T cells in Graves' hyperthyroidism and ophthalmopathy. The source material, RNA transcripts, was used to amplify TCR beta CDR3 regions. Using the HTBI primer set, a first-round RT-PCR was run on the TCR CDR3. Each CDR3 protein gets one entry after TCRdb re-called the multiplex PCR reads with MiXCR. The data contain under 350,000 distinct CDR3 sequences, 21% of them singletons. Sequencing was done on a sample of blood. These receptor sequences come from a woman aged 45-59 years with Graves' hyperthyroidism.

V usage is TRBV7-9 and J usage is TRBJ1-2; TRBD1 aligns across 10 bases. The CDR3 is made up of 14 amino acids. The germline V gene encodes CDR1 SEHNR and CDR2 FQNEAQ (reference sequence). V was pared by 8 bases and J by 6 bases, with 9 bases of the junction left unmatched. The CDR3 here is CASSLDRGHNGYTF. In nucleotides, the CDR3 is TGTGCCAGCTCCTTAGACAGGGGGCATAATGGCTACACCTTC.

This clonotype showed up just a few times. This chain uses TRBV10-3 with TRBJ1-2; TRBD1 is a possible D gene (5 bases). The CDR3 spans 15 residues. V was trimmed by 4 bases and J by 5 bases, leaving 17 bases between them. Germline V gene sequence: CDR1 ENHRY, CDR2 SYGVKD. The CDR3 nucleotides are TGTGCCATCAGTGGGTCGCAGGGAGAATCTTATGGCTACACCTTC. Translation: CAISGSQGESYGYTF.

The genes are TRBV28 and TRBJ2-7; 9 nucleotides match TRBD1. The trim removed 4 bases at V and 6 bases at J, leaving 7 bases unmatched. The CDR3 is 14 residues long. Germline V gene data show CDR1 as MDHEN and CDR2 as SYDVKM. CDR3 residues: CASSSGQGVFEQYF. For the CDR3, the DNA is TGTGCCAGCAGTTCGGGACAGGGTGTCTTCGAGCAGTACTTC.

This chain connects TRBV7-6 to TRBJ1-1; the D gene is possibly TRBD1 (5 bases). The V gene lost 3 bases and the J gene lost 5 bases, with 10 bases spanning the gap. The CDR3 spans 13 residues. CDR1 is SGHVS, CDR2 FNYEAQ, per germline. The CDR3 nucleotides read TGTGCCAGCAGCTTCCGAAAGGGGACTGAAGCTTTCTTT. Translation: CASSFRKGTEAFF.

This clonotype came up many times. V usage is TRBV5-6 and J usage is TRBJ1-2, with D maybe TRBD1 (6 bases). The CDR3 loop spans 12 amino acids. V was cut by 4 bases and J by 5 bases, with 9 bases left in between. Germline CDR1 reads SGHDT; CDR2 reads YYEEEE. CDR3 sequence (DNA): TGTGCCAGCAGCCCAGGGGTATATGGCTACACCTTC. This sequence encodes CASSPGVYGYTF.

This clonotype appeared once. The chain carries TRBV2 and TRBJ1-2; tentative D call: TRBD1 (5 bases). Germline CDR1 and CDR2: SNHLY and FYNNEI. The CDR3 has 14 amino acids. The germline V and J ends were trimmed by 2 bases and 6 bases, with 13 bases remaining between them. The CDR3 DNA reads as TGTGCCAGCAGTGAACGTCGGGGGGGGAATGGCTACACCTTC. This translates into CASSERRGGNGYTF.

This clonotype showed up just a few times. The chain recombines TRBV4-1 with TRBJ1-2; D possibly corresponds to TRBD1 (5 bases). The CDR3 consists of 15 residues. Per the germline V gene, CDR1 is MGHRA and CDR2 is YSYEKL. Trimming shortened V by 0 bases and J by 5 bases, and 13 bases separated the two germline ends. In nucleotides, the CDR3 is TGCGCCAGCAGCCAAGATGCAAGGGGAAGGTATGGCTACACCTTC. Amino acid sequence: CASSQDARGRYGYTF.

This clonotype has more than one count but fewer than ten. The rearrangement links TRBV7-3 to TRBJ2-7; the D is unclear. Germline lookup yields CDR1 SGHTA and CDR2 FQGTGA. This CDR3 is 18 amino acids long. Between the trimmed V and J ends, which lost 1 base and 1 base, there was a span of 20 bases. The CDR3 coding sequence is TGTGCCAGCAGCTTAAAATTGTGGTGGGTTCTCTCATCCTACGAGCAGTACTTC. This sequence encodes CASSLKLWWVLSSYEQYF.

The genes are TRBV7-2 and TRBJ1-3; a possible D gene is TRBD1 (5 bases). The CDR3 has 14 amino acids. The germline V gene has CDR1 SGHTA and CDR2 FQGNSA. The ends were cut back, 7 bases at V and 1 base at J, with 11 bases in the middle. Written as DNA, the CDR3 is TGTGCCAGCACCCTCGGGGGTTCTGGAAACACCATATATTTT. Its protein is CASTLGGSGNTIYF.

The rearrangement joins TRBV27 to TRBJ2-3, with D possibly being TRBD2 (6 bases). The CDR3 consists of 16 residues. The V and J ends lost 3 bases and 1 base respectively, with 14 bases between them. Germline V gene sequence: CDR1 MNHEY, CDR2 SMNVEV (reference sequence). CDR3 coding DNA: TGTGCCAGCAGTTTTCATGGGGGGTTCGGCACAGATACGCAGTATTTT. It is translated as CASSFHGGFGTDTQYF.

This clonotype has more than one count but fewer than ten. The genes are TRBV5-1 and TRBJ1-1, with TRBD1 identical over 8 bases. The ends lost 6 bases at V and 5 bases at J; junction bases unmatched: 6. Germline loops: CDR1 SGHRS, CDR2 YFSETQ. The CDR3 covers 13 residues. The CDR3, as DNA: TGCGCCAGCACTGACAGGGGTCGAACTGAAGCTTTCTTT. Its protein product is CASTDRGRTEAFF.

This clonotype was picked up a small number of times. The V gene is TRBV20-1, the J gene TRBJ2-7; D is ambiguous. Germline CDR1 DFQATT, CDR2 SNEGSKA (reference sequence). The CDR3 is made up of 11 amino acids. The V and J ends lost 7 bases and 3 bases respectively, with 10 bases between them. The CDR3 protein is CSVLSRYEQYF. CDR3 in DNA: TGCAGTGTGCTCAGTCGCTACGAGCAGTACTTC.

This clonotype showed up just a few times. The chain couples TRBV19 to TRBJ2-7; 10 bases fit TRBD1. The CDR3 is 15 amino acids. V shed 7 bases and J 0 bases; nucleotides not matched to a gene: 6. CDR1 is LNHDA, CDR2 SQIVND, per germline (reference sequence). CDR3 loop: CASTLRTGGSYEQYF. DNA for the CDR3: TGTGCCAGTACTCTACGGACAGGGGGCTCCTACGAGCAGTACTTC.

This clonotype was seen a handful of times. Being one base from a much bigger clone, this may be a read error. The rearrangement uses TRBV11-2 and TRBJ2-7; a possible D gene is TRBD1 (5 bases). Germline CDR1 is SGHAT and CDR2 is FQNNGV. This CDR3 contains 15 residues. CDR3: CAGSSIRLGVWEQYF. As DNA, the CDR3 is TGTGCCGGCAGCTCGATCCGGCTAGGGGTGTGGGAGCAGTACTTC.

V gene TRBV11-2 combines with J gene TRBJ1-2; D call uncertain. The germline V gene has CDR1 SGHAT and CDR2 FQNNGV. Trimming left V 1 base short and J 9 bases short, with 21 bases between. The CDR3 totals 16 residues. The CDR3, as DNA: TGTGCCAGCAGCTTAGGAGGGTCAGGAGACCTGTCGAGCTACACCTTC. Its protein is CASSLGGSGDLSSYTF.

This chain links TRBV7-9 with TRBJ2-1; unclear D gene. V dropped 4 bases and J dropped 12 bases, with 10 bases sitting between them. The CDR3 has 11 amino acids. Germline-derived CDR1 and CDR2 are SEHNR and FQNEAQ (reference sequence). In DNA, the CDR3 is TGTGCCAGCAGCTCCTCTTGGGGGCAGTTCTTC. It encodes CASSSSWGQFF.

This chain links TRBV6-1 with TRBJ2-2, with TRBD1 matching 12 bases. Germline lookup yields CDR1 MNHNS and CDR2 SASEGT. The CDR3 is 17 amino acids. Germline trimming cut 6 bases from V and 5 bases from J; bases unmatched to any gene: 10. In DNA, the CDR3 is TGTGCCAGCAGACCCGGGACAGGGGGCGCATGGACCGGGGAGCTGTTTTTT. It codes for CASRPGTGGAWTGELFF.

The V call is TRBV11-3, the J call TRBJ1-5, with D uncertain. The CDR3 extends over 15 amino acids. Germline CDR1 SGHNT, CDR2 YENEEA. Trimming removed 4 bases from V and 4 bases from J, with 14 bases in between. Here the CDR3 DNA reads TGTGCCAGCAGCTCCCCGACCTCGGGGAATCAGCCCCAGCATTTT. It codes for CASSSPTSGNQPQHF.

In this sample, this clonotype turned up many times. The V gene is TRBV28, the J gene TRBJ2-7, with 7 bases matching TRBD1. Germline assignment: CDR1 MDHEN and CDR2 SYDVKM. The CDR3 spans 15 residues. With 4 bases clipped from V and 2 bases from J, the junction kept 8 bases outside the gene matches. The CDR3: CASSYLRDSAYEQYF. The CDR3 nucleotides read TGTGCCAGCAGTTACCTCCGGGACAGCGCCTACGAGCAGTACTTC. The variable domain in full, with the rest retrieved from reference TRBV28 and TRBJ2-7, is DVKVTQSSRYLVKRTGEKVFLECVQDMDHENMFWYRQDPGLGLRLIYFSYDVKMKEKGDIPEGYSVSREKKERFSLILESASTNQTSMYLCASSYLRDSAYEQYFGPGTRLTVT.

For this clonotype: Since a much larger clone is just one base distant, this may be a read error. The genes are TRBV12-3 or TRBV12-4 and TRBJ1-2, with 7 nucleotides matching TRBD1. This CDR3 is 15 amino acids long. J was trimmed by 6 bases and V by 10 bases; bases with no gene match: 17. CDR3 region: CAILDRVNPGHGYTF. The CDR3, as DNA: TGTGCCATCCTTGACAGGGTAAATCCAGGTCATGGCTACACCTTC.

The rearrangement links TRBV2 to TRBJ1-2, with unresolved D. The CDR3 runs 16 residues. V dropped 6 bases and J dropped 3 bases, with 20 bases sitting between them. Germline V gene sequence: CDR1 SNHLY, CDR2 FYNNEI. CDR3 bases: TGTGCCAGCAGCCGACAAACGGTCGGGTCCCACTATGGCTACACCTTC. Residues: CASSRQTVGSHYGYTF.

Ten or more counts support this clonotype. This sequence joins TRBV7-6 and TRBJ1-2; D gene ambiguous. Trimming took 5 bases from V and 1 from J, leaving 11 bases between them. The length of the CDR3 is 14 residues. Germline CDR1 SGHVS, CDR2 FNYEAQ. DNA for the CDR3: TGTGCCAGCAGCCGAACAGATTATAACTATGGCTACACCTTC. It yields the protein CASSRTDYNYGYTF.

Comment on this clonotype: The junction and the germline gene differ at one end; a read error may be behind it. In nucleotides, the CDR3 is TGTGCCAGCGGTTACTCGAAAGCAGGGGGGAACACTGAAGCTTTCTTT. It is translated as CASGYSKAGGNTEAFF. The chain joins TRBV6-6 to TRBJ1-1, with TRBD1 matching 7 bases. In germline, CDR1 is MNHNY, CDR2 SVGAGI (reference sequence). The CDR3 consists of 16 residues.

V is TRBV30 and J is TRBJ2-7, with a weak D call TRBD2 (6 bases). V was cut by 1 base and J by 6 bases, with 16 bases left in between. CDR3 length equals 14 residues. Germline V lookup: CDR1 GTSNPN, CDR2 SVGIG (reference sequence). CDR3 residues: CAWSGLGGSGEQYF. CDR3 coding DNA: TGTGCCTGGAGTGGTTTGGGAGGTTCAGGCGAGCAGTACTTC.

This clonotype was counted a few times. The chain couples TRBV29-1 to TRBJ2-7; D is ambiguous. Germline V gene data show CDR1 as SQVTM and CDR2 as ANQGSEA. The CDR3 covers 13 residues. Deletions cut 2 bases from V and 4 bases from J, with 12 bases between. The CDR3 nucleotides read TGCAGCGTTGAAAAGGCTGTCGGATACGAGCAGTACTTC. Translated, it gives CSVEKAVGYEQYF.

The chain recombines TRBV28 with TRBJ2-1; the D is unclear. V dropped 8 bases and J dropped 3 bases, with 8 bases sitting between them. Germline V lookup: CDR1 MDHEN, CDR2 SYDVKM. This CDR3 contains 12 residues. The CDR3 protein is CASGGNYNEQFF. The DNA of the CDR3 is TGTGCCAGCGGCGGTAACTACAATGAGCAGTTCTTC. Full variable domain (remainder filled in from reference TRBV28 and TRBJ2-1): DVKVTQSSRYLVKRTGEKVFLECVQDMDHENMFWYRQDPGLGLRLIYFSYDVKMKEKGDIPEGYSVSREKKERFSLILESASTNQTSMYLCASGGNYNEQFFGPGTRLTVL.

This clonotype was recorded many times. The chain has TRBV11-2 and TRBJ1-2; a possible D gene is TRBD1 (5 bases). The CDR3 consists of 11 residues. Germline CDR1 SGHAT, CDR2 FQNNGV. V lost 3 bases and J 11 bases, leaving 10 bases between the germline ends. The CDR3 reads CASSFFREYTF. The CDR3 region has the DNA TGTGCCAGCAGCTTCTTCAGGGAATACACCTTC.

This clonotype occurred a few times. This chain links TRBV7-3 with TRBJ2-2; no definite D call. The CDR3 contains 13 residues. Trimming removed 6 bases from V and 0 bases from J, with 5 bases in between. Germline loops: CDR1 SGHTA, CDR2 FQGTGA. CDR3 region: CASSSTNTGELFF. The DNA of the CDR3 is TGTGCCAGCAGTTCCACGAACACCGGGGAGCTGTTTTTT.

This clonotype was seen repeatedly, ten times or more. The V call is TRBV7-6, the J call TRBJ2-3; perhaps TRBD2 as D (6 bases). The V gene's germline CDR1 is SGHVS and CDR2 FNYEAQ. With 2 bases removed from V and 5 bases from J, the gap between germline ends came to 20 bases. The CDR3 covers 17 residues. The CDR3 DNA sequence: TGTGCCAGCAGCTTATCAGCGGCTAGCGTTCGAGGAGATACGCAGTATTTT. It specifies CASSLSAASVRGDTQYF.

The table lists this clonotype with many counts. The V gene is TRBV6-5, the J gene TRBJ1-1, with D perhaps TRBD1 (5 bases). This CDR3 is 15 amino acids long. Per the germline V gene, CDR1 is MNHEY and CDR2 is SVGAGI. Trimming took off 0 bases at V and 7 bases at J, with 15 bases between the two ends. CDR3 loop: CASSYSSGRRGEAFF. Here the CDR3 DNA reads TGTGCCAGCAGTTACTCGAGCGGGCGGAGGGGTGAAGCTTTCTTT.